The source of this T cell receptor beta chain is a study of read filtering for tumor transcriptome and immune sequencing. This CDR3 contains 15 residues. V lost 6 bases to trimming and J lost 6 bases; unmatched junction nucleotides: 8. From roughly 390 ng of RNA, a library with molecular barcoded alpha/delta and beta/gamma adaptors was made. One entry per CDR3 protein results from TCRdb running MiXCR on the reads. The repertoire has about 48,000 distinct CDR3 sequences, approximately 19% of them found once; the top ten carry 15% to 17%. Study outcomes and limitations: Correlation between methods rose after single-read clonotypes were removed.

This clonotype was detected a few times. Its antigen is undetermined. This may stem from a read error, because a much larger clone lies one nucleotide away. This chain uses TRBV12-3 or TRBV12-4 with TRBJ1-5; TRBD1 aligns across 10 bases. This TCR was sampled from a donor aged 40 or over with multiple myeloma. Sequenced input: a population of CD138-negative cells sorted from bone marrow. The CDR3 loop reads CASSSDRGPSQPQHF. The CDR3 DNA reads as TGTGCCAGCAGCTCCGACAGGGGGCCGAGTCAGCCCCAGCATTTT.